This is a list of T cell receptor beta chains from one sample in a study of cytomegalovirus exposure and HLA in healthy donors. Assay used: immunoSEQ multiplex PCR; TCRdb lists only in-frame clones, some missing. The sample includes 150,000 or so clones, about 76% of them seen just once. The source material was PBMCs. These receptor sequences come from a male donor in good health and CMV-seronegative. The CDR3 runs from the conserved cysteine through the conserved F or W. D genes are given only for firm matches. Rows may omit the clone size; those that give it use once, few, many or a size class.

>NA|NA|13|TRBJ1-2|TRBV29-1
CSVAGMANYGYTF
TGCAGCGTTGCAGGGATGGCTAACTATGGCTACACCTTC
>NA|NA|14|TRBJ2-7|TRBV10-3
CAISERGDSYEQYF
TGTGCCATCAGTGAACGGGGAGATTCCTACGAGCAGTACTTC
>NA|NA|12|TRBJ1-1|TRBV7-9
CASSFGNTEAFF
TGTGCCAGCAGCTTCGGGAACACTGAAGCTTTCTTT
>NA|NA|15|TRBJ1-3|TRBV21-1
CASSAGTAPGNTIYF
TGTGCCAGCAGCGCGGGGACAGCACCGGGAAACACCATATATTTT
>NA|TRBD2|17|TRBJ2-7|TRBV7-2
CASSPWTSGRFRYEQYF
TGTGCCAGCAGCCCTTGGACTAGCGGGAGATTCAGATACGAGCAGTACTTC
>NA|TRBD2|14|TRBJ2-7|TRBV10-3
CAISDSGRLSEQYF
TGTGCCATCAGTGATAGCGGGAGGTTGAGCGAGCAGTACTTC
>few|TRBD2|15|TRBJ2-1|TRBV5-1
CASSRTSGGTNEQFF
TGCGCCAGCAGCCGGACTAGCGGGGGGACTAATGAGCAGTTCTTC
>NA|NA|18|TRBJ1-1|TRBV18
CASSPKPFSSTGHTEAFF
TGTGCCAGCTCACCTAAACCGTTTTCATCGACAGGTCACACTGAAGCTTTCTTT
>NA|TRBD2|14|TRBJ2-1|TRBV6-5
CASSSSGRVHEQFF
TGTGCCAGCAGTTCTAGCGGGAGGGTTCATGAGCAGTTCTTC
>NA|NA|16|TRBJ1-1|TRBV4-1
CASSQDRWQANTEAFF
TGCGCCAGCAGCCAAGATCGGTGGCAGGCGAACACTGAAGCTTTCTTT
>NA|TRBD1|13|TRBJ1-1|TRBV4-1
CASSPGGNTEAFF
TGCGCCAGCAGCCCAGGGGGGAACACTGAAGCTTTCTTT
>NA|TRBD1|14|TRBJ2-3|TRBV5-1
CASSPGQDTDTQYF
TGCGCCAGCAGCCCGGGACAGGATACAGATACGCAGTATTTT
>NA|TRBD1|16|TRBJ2-1|TRBV6-6
CAGSARDRGAPNEQFF
TGTGCCGGCAGTGCCCGGGACAGGGGGGCGCCAAATGAGCAGTTCTTC
>NA|NA|13|TRBJ1-2|TRBV5-6
CASSSGGPYGYTF
TGTGCCAGCAGCTCTGGAGGTCCCTATGGCTACACCTTC
>NA|TRBD2|16|TRBJ2-1|TRBV19
CASRPSSGSSYNEQFF
TGTGCCAGTAGGCCATCAAGCGGGAGCTCCTACAATGAGCAGTTCTTC
>NA|NA|16|TRBJ1-3|TRBV7-2
CASSPYLGVSGNTIYF
TGTGCCAGCAGCCCATACTTGGGAGTGTCCGGAAACACCATATATTTT
>once|TRBD2|16|TRBJ2-5|TRBV19
CALKTGGRLEQETQYF
TGTGCCCTGAAGACGGGGGGGCGCTTAGAACAAGAGACCCAGTACTTC
>NA|NA|15|TRBJ1-2|TRBV9
CASSVHSMSNYGYTF
TGTGCCAGCAGCGTTCACAGCATGTCCAACTATGGCTACACCTTC
>NA|NA|13|TRBJ2-7|TRBV7-2
CASSLKRSYEQYF
TGTGCCAGCAGCTTAAAGCGATCCTACGAGCAGTACTTC
>NA|TRBD1|15|TRBJ1-1|TRBV5-1
CASSLTAGTGGEAFF
TGCGCCAGCAGCTTGACCGCCGGGACAGGAGGTGAAGCTTTCTTT
>NA|NA|14|TRBJ2-7|TRBV6-5
CASSYSGRGGEQYF
TGTGCCAGCAGTTACTCAGGCAGAGGAGGCGAGCAGTACTTC
>NA|TRBD2|14|TRBJ2-3|TRBV6-1
CATNPGLAESTQYF
TGTGCCACGAACCCGGGACTAGCGGAGAGTACGCAGTATTTT
>NA|NA|15|TRBJ1-2|TRBV4-2
CASSQPLGENYGYTF
TGTGCCAGCAGCCAGCCACTCGGGGAAAACTATGGCTACACCTTC
>NA|TRBD2|17|TRBJ2-2|TRBV19
CASSIIGASGQHRELFF
TGTGCCAGTAGTATAATAGGGGCTAGCGGGCAACATCGGGAGCTGTTTTTT
>NA|TRBD1|16|TRBJ2-1|TRBV10-1
CASRPNRGYVYNEQFF
TGCGCCAGCAGGCCAAACAGGGGGTACGTCTACAATGAGCAGTTCTTC
>NA|TRBD2|14|TRBJ2-7|TRBV18
CASSPGLAGVEQYF
TGTGCCAGCTCGCCGGGACTAGCGGGAGTCGAGCAGTACTTC
>NA|NA|19|TRBJ1-1|TRBV4-1
CASSHGPRQPPPTGTEAFF
TGCGCCAGCAGTCATGGCCCGAGACAGCCACCCCCAACTGGAACTGAAGCTTTCTTT
>once|TRBD2|15|TRBJ2-1|TRBV4-1
CAGSRAGDSYNEQFF
TGCGCCGGCAGCCGAGCGGGGGATTCCTACAATGAGCAGTTCTTC
>NA|TRBD1|14|TRBJ2-7|TRBV7-2
CASSQGQGGYEQYF
TGTGCCAGCAGCCAGGGACAGGGTGGCTACGAGCAGTACTTC